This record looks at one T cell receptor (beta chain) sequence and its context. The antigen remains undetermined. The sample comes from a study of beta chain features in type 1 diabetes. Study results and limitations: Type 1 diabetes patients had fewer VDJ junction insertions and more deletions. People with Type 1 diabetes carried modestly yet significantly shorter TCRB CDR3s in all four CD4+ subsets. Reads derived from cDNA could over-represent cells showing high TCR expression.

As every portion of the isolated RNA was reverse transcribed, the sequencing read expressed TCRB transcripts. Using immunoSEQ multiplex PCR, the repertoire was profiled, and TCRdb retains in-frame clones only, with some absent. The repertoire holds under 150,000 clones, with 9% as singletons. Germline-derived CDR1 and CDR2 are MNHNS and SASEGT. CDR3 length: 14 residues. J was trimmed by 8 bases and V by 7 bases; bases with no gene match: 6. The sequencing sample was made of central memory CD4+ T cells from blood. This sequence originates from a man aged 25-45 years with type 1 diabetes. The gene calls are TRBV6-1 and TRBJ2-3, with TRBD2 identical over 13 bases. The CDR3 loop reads CASTRGLAGATQYF. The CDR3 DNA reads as TGTGCCAGCACTCGCGGACTAGCGGGGGCTACGCAGTATTTT.